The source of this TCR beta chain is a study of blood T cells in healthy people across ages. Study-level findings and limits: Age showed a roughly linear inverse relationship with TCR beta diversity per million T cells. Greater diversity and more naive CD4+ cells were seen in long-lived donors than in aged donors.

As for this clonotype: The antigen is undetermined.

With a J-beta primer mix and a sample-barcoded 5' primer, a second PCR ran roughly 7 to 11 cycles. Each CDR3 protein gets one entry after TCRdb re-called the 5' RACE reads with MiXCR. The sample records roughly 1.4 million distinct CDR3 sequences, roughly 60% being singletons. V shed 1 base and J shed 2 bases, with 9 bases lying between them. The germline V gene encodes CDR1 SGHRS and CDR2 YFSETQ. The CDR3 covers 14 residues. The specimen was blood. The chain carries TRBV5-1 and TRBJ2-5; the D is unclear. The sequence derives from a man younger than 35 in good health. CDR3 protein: CASSLRAAQETQYF. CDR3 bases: TGCGCCAGCAGCTTGCGCGCAGCGCAAGAGACCCAGTACTTC.